This T cell receptor (beta chain) is drawn from a study of blood T cell repertoires in COVID-19. Study-level information: Italy, Spain and the United States were the sources of the convalescent and acute COVID-19 samples.

V shed 6 bases and J shed 4 bases, with 13 bases lying between them. CDR3 length equals 14 residues. Germline values: CDR1 MNHEY, CDR2 SMNVEV (reference sequence). Seattle patients were enrolled while actively infected and followed longitudinally. Using immunoSEQ multiplex PCR, the repertoire was profiled, and TCRdb retains in-frame clones only, with some absent. The sample lists hundreds of thousands of clones, over 85% occurring once. The TCR comes from a woman in her twenties or thirties with COVID-19, enrolled during active disease. The sample was peripheral blood. This chain connects TRBV27 to TRBJ1-3; D is unclear. CDR3 loop: CASRSRLSGNTIYF. CDR3 DNA: TGTGCCAGCAGGTCGCGCTTGTCGGGAAACACCATATATTTT.